The 27 T cell receptor beta chains presented below share a single source sample, sequenced in a study of cytomegalovirus exposure and HLA in healthy donors. Primers included in the PCR were 60 Vbeta and 13 Jbeta primers. The table came from immunoSEQ multiplex PCR; TCRdb's copy has only in-frame clones and leaves some out. The data hold roughly 120,000 clones, with approximately 80% observed a single time. Sequenced: PBMCs. These receptors were taken from a human donor in good health.

The chain employs TRBV4-2 and TRBJ2-7; 8 bases align to TRBD1. The CDR3 has 14 residues. The germline V gene encodes CDR1 LGHNA and CDR2 YNFKEQ. Trimming took 4 bases from V and 3 from J; bases not matched to a gene: 5. The CDR3 coding sequence is TGTGCCAGCAGCCCTGACAGGGGACACTACGAGCAGTACTTC. It encodes CASSPDRGHYEQYF.

The chain is built from TRBV7-9 and TRBJ1-1, with D possibly matching TRBD1 (5 bases). V lost 1 base and J 2 bases, leaving 11 bases between the germline ends. Germline CDR1 SEHNR, CDR2 FQNEAQ (reference sequence). The CDR3 length is 15 residues. The CDR3 loop is CASSLDQGFNTEAFF. Here the CDR3 DNA reads TGTGCCAGCAGCTTAGACCAGGGATTCAACACTGAAGCTTTCTTT.

This clone has just a few counts. The chain links TRBV7-9 to TRBJ1-3, with D uncertain. CDR1 SEHNR and CDR2 FQNEAQ come from the germline V gene (reference sequence). This CDR3 spans 15 amino acids. Trimming took 1 base from V and 4 from J, leaving 11 bases between them. CDR3 amino acids: CASSLVAGKGNTIYF. The CDR3, as DNA: TGTGCCAGCAGCTTAGTCGCGGGAAAAGGAAACACCATATATTTT.

V gene TRBV19 combines with J gene TRBJ1-2, with a possible D match to TRBD1 (5 bases). Trimming cost V 7 bases and J 4 bases, with 22 bases left between them. Germline-derived CDR1 and CDR2 are LNHDA and SQIVND (reference sequence). The CDR3 totals 16 residues. Here the CDR3 DNA reads TGTGCCAGTACTACAACTTGGAGGAGGGGAGGCTATGGCTACACCTTC. Its translation is CASTTTWRRGGYGYTF.

V and J are TRBV11-2 and TRBJ2-7, with TRBD1 matching 8 bases. The CDR3 contains 14 residues. The germline CDR1 and CDR2 sequences are SGHAT and FQNNGV. The J segment lost 4 bases and the V segment lost 1 base, leaving 3 bases of the junction unmatched. DNA for the CDR3: TGTGCCAGCAGCTTAGGGACAGGGTCTTACGAGCAGTACTTC. Translated, it gives CASSLGTGSYEQYF.

The rearrangement joins TRBV6-5 to TRBJ1-3, with D tentatively TRBD1 (6 bases). This CDR3 comprises 13 residues. The germline V gene has CDR1 MNHEY and CDR2 SVGAGI. V dropped 6 bases and J dropped 4 bases, with 10 bases sitting between them. This chain's CDR3 is CASRGGPGNTIYF. CDR3 nucleotides: TGTGCCAGCAGGGGGGGGCCCGGAAACACCATATATTTT.

On this clone itself: A read error may account for a junction end that differs from germline. The chain carries TRBV7-9 and TRBJ2-7; the D gene is possibly TRBD2 (7 bases). The CDR3 contains 15 residues. Germline V CDR1 and CDR2: SEHNR, FQNEAQ (reference sequence). CDR3 DNA: TGTTCCAGCAGCCGATGGGCGGGGGCTGACTACGAGCAGTACTTC. Its protein product is CSSSRWAGADYEQYF.

The chain employs TRBV7-8 and TRBJ2-7; TRBD1 might be the D (6 bases). Trimming removed 3 bases at V and 0 bases at J, with 15 bases between. Germline V gives CDR1 SGHVS, CDR2 FQNEAQ. The CDR3 length is 16 residues. The CDR3 nucleotides are TGTGCCAGCAGCTTTGGGACACAACCGAGCTCCTACGAGCAGTACTTC. Its protein is CASSFGTQPSSYEQYF.

This chain uses TRBV6-5 with TRBJ1-1; tentative D call: TRBD1 (5 bases). Germline CDR1 MNHEY, CDR2 SVGAGI. V was clipped by 6 bases and J by 7 bases, with 15 bases between them. This CDR3 has 13 amino acids. DNA of the CDR3: TGTGCCAGCAGGACAGACCCAGACTTTGAAGCTTTCTTT. It encodes CASRTDPDFEAFF.

The chain recombines TRBV5-4 with TRBJ2-2, with 7 nucleotides matching TRBD1. Germline CDR1 reads SGHNT; CDR2 reads YYREEE (reference sequence). Losses at the gene ends were 3 bases for V and 1 base for J; bases not matched to a gene: 12. CDR3 size: 18 residues. CDR3 residues: CASSSPHYRGENTGELFF. The CDR3 DNA is TGTGCCAGCAGCTCACCACACTACAGGGGCGAGAACACCGGGGAGCTGTTTTTT.

V gene TRBV10-3 combines with J gene TRBJ2-4; 10 bases fit TRBD2. Germline loops: CDR1 ENHRY, CDR2 SYGVKD. V lost 3 bases to trimming and J lost 3 bases; unmatched junction nucleotides: 8. The CDR3 sequence is 17 residues long. CDR3 bases: TGTGCCATCAGTGACCCACCCGTAGCGGGGGGCAAAAACATTCAGTACTTC. It translates to CAISDPPVAGGKNIQYF.

The chain couples TRBV6-1 to TRBJ2-2; D ambiguous. Germline CDR1 is MNHNS and CDR2 is SASEGT. This CDR3 comprises 14 residues. Trimming left V 0 bases short and J 6 bases short, with 8 bases between. The CDR3 here is CASSEASFPGELFF. CDR3 bases: TGTGCCAGCAGTGAAGCGAGCTTCCCCGGGGAGCTGTTTTTT.

The chain is built from TRBV4-2 and TRBJ2-3; 9 positions match TRBD2. Trimming cost V 2 bases and J 7 bases; bases outside gene matches: 10. The CDR3 is 16 residues long. CDR1 and CDR2 (germline): LGHNA, YNFKEQ. The CDR3 bases are TGTGCCAGCAGCCAAAGCCAGCGGGGGGCTACACATACGCAGTATTTT. This codes for CASSQSQRGATHTQYF.

The genes are TRBV28 and TRBJ1-4; D is possibly TRBD1 (5 bases). Germline V gene lookup returns CDR1 MDHEN and CDR2 SYDVKM. The CDR3 is 15 amino acids. V was trimmed by 3 bases and J by 0 bases, leaving 8 bases between them. CDR3 sequence reads: CASSFGGATNEKLFF. CDR3 nucleotide sequence: TGTGCCAGCAGTTTCGGGGGAGCAACTAATGAAAAACTGTTTTTT.

J is TRBJ1-5 and V is TRBV7-9; D gene uncertain. V dropped 3 bases and J dropped 6 bases, with 9 bases sitting between them. The CDR3 spans 13 residues. From germline, CDR1 is SEHNR and CDR2 FQNEAQ (reference sequence). CDR3 in amino acids: CASSFHQSQPQHF. The CDR3 DNA follows: TGTGCCAGCAGCTTCCACCAGTCTCAGCCCCAGCATTTT.

The V gene is TRBV6-1, the J gene TRBJ1-1; D is perhaps TRBD1 (5 bases). Trimming removed 6 bases at V and 6 bases at J, with 14 bases between. Germline V gene data show CDR1 as MNHNS and CDR2 as SASEGT. There are 13 residues in the CDR3. The CDR3 here is CASRESGSPEAFF. The CDR3 nucleotides read TGTGCCAGCAGGGAGTCAGGGTCCCCTGAAGCTTTCTTT.

The chain carries TRBV5-1 and TRBJ2-1; D perhaps matches TRBD2 (6 bases). Germline V gene lookup returns CDR1 SGHRS and CDR2 YFSETQ. CDR3 length: 15 residues. Trimming took 0 bases from V and 5 from J, leaving 12 bases between them. For the CDR3, the DNA is TGCGCCAGCAGCTTGGTTAGCGGTCTAAACAATGAGCAGTTCTTC. As protein: CASSLVSGLNNEQFF.

This chain joins TRBV6-1 and TRBJ2-7; TRBD1 might be the D (6 bases). V was shortened by 4 bases and J by 4 bases, with 11 bases between the two germline ends. CDR3 length: 13 residues. Germline CDR1 reads MNHNS; CDR2 reads SASEGT. The CDR3 DNA follows: TGTGCCAGCAGTGCGGGACACCTATACGAGCAGTACTTC. Translating it yields CASSAGHLYEQYF.

This rearrangement joins TRBV5-1 to TRBJ2-1; TRBD2 aligns across 9 bases. The CDR3 extends over 15 amino acids. V was clipped by 7 bases and J by 6 bases; unmatched bases: 11. Germline CDR1 and CDR2: SGHRS and YFSETQ. The CDR3 region has the DNA TGCGCCAGCTTACCTCTAGCGGGGCGCCCCAATGAGCAGTTCTTC. Protein sequence: CASLPLAGRPNEQFF.

This rearrangement joins TRBV18 to TRBJ1-2, with TRBD1 matching 8 bases. Trimming took 2 bases from V and 10 from J; bases not matched to a gene: 6. The CDR3 has 13 residues. CDR1 KGHSH and CDR2 LQKENI come from the germline V gene. The CDR3 bases are TGTGCCAGCTCACCAGGCCCAGGGGGCTTCTACACCTTC. Encoded protein: CASSPGPGGFYTF.

This clone was seen more than once but under ten times. The J gene is TRBJ2-7, the V gene TRBV10-3; no reliable D call. This CDR3 has 11 amino acids. Germline CDR1 reads ENHRY; CDR2 reads SYGVKD. V dropped 10 bases and J dropped 4 bases, with 11 bases sitting between them. DNA for the CDR3: TGTGCCACGCGAGCCGAGTACGAGCAGTACTTC. Its protein is CATRAEYEQYF.

The gene calls are TRBV10-2 and TRBJ2-1, with D possibly matching TRBD1 (6 bases). There are 14 residues in the CDR3. With 4 bases removed from V and 4 bases from J, the gap between germline ends came to 11 bases. Germline V CDR1 and CDR2: WSHSY, SAAADI. The CDR3 loop reads CASSVSGAYNEQFF. The CDR3 DNA reads as TGCGCCAGCAGTGTGTCAGGGGCATACAATGAGCAGTTCTTC.

The chain's CDR3 is CASSLWHFQETQYF. CDR3 DNA sequence: TGTGCCAGCAGCTTGTGGCATTTCCAAGAGACCCAGTACTTC. The chain employs TRBV5-4 and TRBJ2-5; D gene unclear. The V gene lost 1 base and the J gene lost 1 base, with 8 bases spanning the gap. This CDR3 is built from 14 residues. The germline V gene encodes CDR1 SGHNT and CDR2 YYREEE (reference sequence).

This chain joins TRBV7-9 and TRBJ2-2, with TRBD1 matching over 7 bases. The ends lost 5 bases at V and 0 bases at J; junction bases unmatched: 3. Per the germline V gene, CDR1 is SEHNR and CDR2 is FQNEAQ (reference sequence). This CDR3 spans 15 amino acids. In DNA, the CDR3 is TGTGCCAGCAGCATCGGACAGGCGAACACCGGGGAGCTGTTTTTT. As protein: CASSIGQANTGELFF.

This chain links TRBV7-6 with TRBJ1-4, with D possibly being TRBD1 (5 bases). V lost 1 base and J lost 4, with 10 bases in between. Germline V lookup: CDR1 SGHVS, CDR2 FNYEAQ. The CDR3 length is 15 residues. CDR3 amino acids: CASSLDPGHNEKLFF. The CDR3 bases are TGTGCCAGCAGCTTAGATCCAGGACATAATGAAAAACTGTTTTTT.

The V call is TRBV5-6, the J call TRBJ2-2; TRBD2 matches 15 bases. Germline-derived CDR1 and CDR2 are SGHDT and YYEEEE. With V trimmed by 4 bases and J by 0 bases, 7 bases remained unmatched. The CDR3 spans 19 residues. The CDR3 sequence: CASSGSGTSGGTNTGELFF. For the CDR3, the DNA is TGTGCCAGCAGCGGTTCCGGGACTAGCGGGGGGACGAACACCGGGGAGCTGTTTTTT.

The DNA of the CDR3 is TGTGCCAGCAGCCAAGAAGGGGCGGTGGGCGCTTTCTTT. Its translation is CASSQEGAVGAFF. J is TRBJ1-1 and V is TRBV5-4, with D perhaps matching TRBD1 (5 bases). Trimming left V 4 bases short and J 11 bases short, with 18 bases between. This CDR3 has 13 amino acids. Germline values: CDR1 SGHNT, CDR2 YYREEE (reference sequence).